The 16 T cell receptor beta chains reported below all come from one sample, sequenced in a study of glioma-infiltrating T cells. TCR alpha and beta CDR3 regions were amplified from RNA using iRepertoire nested multiplex PCR. TCRdb redid the calling of the multiplex PCR reads with MiXCR, one entry per CDR3 protein. The sample holds approximately 120,000 distinct CDR3 sequences, approximately 23% seen once. The sequenced sample was glioma tissue, nonneoplastic brain tissue, or PBMCs (not recorded which). The receptors derive from a human donor with low-grade glioma or glioblastoma, undergoing nonglioma brain surgery, or in good health (not recorded which).

This clonotype appeared many times. This chain links TRBV19 with TRBJ2-3; D unresolved. Germline V lookup: CDR1 LNHDA, CDR2 SQIVND (reference sequence). Trimming stripped 3 bases from V and 1 base from J, with 14 bases between. The CDR3 runs 16 residues. CDR3: CASSIGSWAGTDTQYF. The CDR3 DNA reads TGTGCCAGTAGTATCGGCTCTTGGGCCGGCACAGATACGCAGTATTTT.

The genes are TRBV6-5 and TRBJ2-1, with 7 bases aligning to TRBD1. Germline V gene lookup returns CDR1 MNHEY and CDR2 SVGAGI. V lost 6 bases, J lost 7 bases, and 6 bases stayed unmatched. The CDR3 length is 13 residues. The CDR3 DNA sequence: TGTGCCAGCAGGCGCCCGACAGGGAATGAGCAGTTCTTC. Translated, it gives CASRRPTGNEQFF.

Worth noting for this clonotype: A much larger clone differs from this one at a single base, so this may be a read error. The chain carries TRBV12-3 or TRBV12-4 and TRBJ2-7; D uncertain. This CDR3 is 10 amino acids long. The V end was cut by 8 bases, the J end by 4 bases, with 6 bases between. This chain's CDR3 is CASENYEQYF. The CDR3 region has the DNA TGTGCCAGCGAGAATTACGAGCAGTACTTC.

The rearrangement joins TRBV27 to TRBJ2-1; the match to TRBD1 covers 7 bases. Germline loops: CDR1 MNHEY, CDR2 SMNVEV (reference sequence). The CDR3 extends over 15 amino acids. V gave up 6 bases and J gave up 3 bases; unmatched junction bases: 8. CDR3 in amino acids: CASRPGQNHYNEQFF. The CDR3 DNA follows: TGTGCCAGCAGACCGGGACAGAATCACTACAATGAGCAGTTCTTC.

In its sample, this clonotype was seen many times. The J gene is TRBJ2-7, the V gene TRBV7-9; 7 nucleotides agree with TRBD2. From germline, CDR1 is SEHNR and CDR2 FQNEAQ (reference sequence). The CDR3 is 14 amino acids. V was pared by 6 bases and J by 7 bases, with 12 bases of the junction left unmatched. The chain's CDR3 is CASRSEGPGGEQYF. The CDR3, as DNA: TGTGCCAGCAGGTCCGAAGGGCCCGGGGGGGAGCAGTACTTC.

This clonotype was observed at least ten times. The chain has TRBV7-2 and TRBJ2-3, with a possible D match to TRBD2 (5 bases). V was shortened by 0 bases and J by 5 bases, with 12 bases between the two germline ends. Germline V gene sequence: CDR1 SGHTA, CDR2 FQGNSA. This CDR3 has 15 amino acids. CDR3 nucleotide sequence: TGTGCCAGCAGCTTAGCCCTTTATGAGGGAGATACGCAGTATTTT. Protein: CASSLALYEGDTQYF.

The V gene is TRBV7-2, the J gene TRBJ2-7, with D unresolved. V lost 2 bases and J 2 bases, leaving 7 bases between the germline ends. Germline values: CDR1 SGHTA, CDR2 FQGNSA. This CDR3 spans 13 amino acids. The CDR3 DNA reads TGTGCCAGCAGCTTATACCCCCCCTACGAGCAGTACTTC. Amino acid sequence: CASSLYPPYEQYF.

The CDR3 here is CASSPNFETSGYQETQYF. In nucleotides, the CDR3 is TGTGCCAGCTCACCAAATTTCGAGACTAGCGGCTACCAAGAGACCCAGTACTTC. The V gene is TRBV18, the J gene TRBJ2-5; the match to TRBD2 covers 9 bases. Per germline, CDR1 KGHSH and CDR2 LQKENI. This CDR3 contains 18 residues. The V segment lost 2 bases and the J segment 0 bases; nucleotides outside the gene matches: 10.

Details on this clonotype: The junction does not match germline at one end; this may be a read error. J is TRBJ2-7 and V is TRBV30, with D uncertain. The CDR3 contains 11 residues. From germline, CDR1 is GTSNPN and CDR2 SVGIG (reference sequence). This CDR3 reads CAWSVLYEQYF. CDR3 nucleotide sequence: TGTGCATGGAGTGTATTATACGAGCAGTACTTC.

The sample holds many counts of this clonotype. The chain is built from TRBV7-2 and TRBJ1-5; D may be TRBD1 (5 bases). CDR3 length: 13 amino acids. The V end was cut by 5 bases, the J end by 10 bases, with 15 bases between. Germline V lookup: CDR1 SGHTA, CDR2 FQGNSA. CDR3 DNA sequence: TGTGCCAGCAGCCCTCCGGACAAGAATCCCCAGCATTTT. This encodes CASSPPDKNPQHF.

This clonotype was observed at least ten times. Here the CDR3 reads CASSQDRSNQPQHF. For the CDR3, the DNA is TGCGCCAGCAGCCAAGACAGGAGCAATCAGCCCCAGCATTTT. The V call is TRBV4-3, the J call TRBJ1-5; D unresolved. This CDR3 contains 14 residues. Trimming cost V 0 bases and J 1 base, with 4 bases left between them. Germline assignment: CDR1 LGHNA and CDR2 YSLEER.

Comment on this clonotype: Possible read error: a much larger clone is one base away. The rearrangement links TRBV27 to TRBJ2-1, with TRBD2 matching 9 bases. CDR1 and CDR2 (germline): MNHEY, SMNVEV (reference sequence). This CDR3 has 14 residues. CDR3 sequence: CTSSTSGLGYEQFF. The CDR3 DNA sequence: TGTACCAGCAGCACTAGCGGGTTAGGGTATGAGCAGTTCTTC.

The chain joins TRBV12-3 or TRBV12-4 to TRBJ1-6; 7 nucleotides agree with TRBD1. The length of the CDR3 is 15 residues. V lost 1 base and J lost 9; bases outside the gene matches: 6. CDR3: CASSLDRGEGSPLHF. The CDR3 region has the DNA TGTGCCAGCAGTTTAGACAGGGGAGAAGGTTCACCCCTCCACTTT.

There are many counts of this clonotype. The rearrangement links TRBV12-3 or TRBV12-4 to TRBJ2-5; D is possibly TRBD2 (5 bases). Trimming shortened V by 5 bases and J by 7 bases, and 8 bases separated the two germline ends. The CDR3 has 11 amino acids. This CDR3 is CASSQAGTQYF. CDR3 nucleotide sequence: TGTGCCAGCAGTCAGGCGGGGACCCAGTACTTC.

This clonotype was picked up many times. V is TRBV7-6 and J is TRBJ2-5; D unclear. Trimming removed 2 bases at V and 2 bases at J, with 12 bases between. CDR3 length: 15 amino acids. Germline-derived CDR1 and CDR2 are SGHVS and FNYEAQ. CDR3 bases: TGTGCCAGCAGCTTATACCCTGGTAGGCAAGAGACCCAGTACTTC. Translation gives CASSLYPGRQETQYF.

Concerning this clonotype: A much larger clone sits a single nucleotide away, making a read error possible. This chain uses TRBV29-1 with TRBJ2-5; D is unresolved. Germline V gives CDR1 SQVTM, CDR2 ANQGSEA. The CDR3 is 15 amino acids. The V end was cut by 3 bases, the J end by 7 bases, with 21 bases between. The CDR3 region has the DNA TGCAGCGTTGACGCGAGAGCCGTGACCTTCGCGACCCAGTACTTC. It encodes CSVDARAVTFATQYF.